The table lists the clone carrying this T cell receptor (beta chain) with a few counts. A sample-barcoded 5' primer and a J-beta primer mix were used in a second PCR of roughly 6 to 12 cycles. Each CDR3 protein is one row after TCRdb ran MiXCR on the 5' RACE reads. The data show around 1,000,000 distinct CDR3 sequences, with around 27% seen just once and 0.65% to 0.95% held by the top ten. These data come from a study of blood T cells in healthy people across ages. CDR1 MNHEY and CDR2 SVGEGT come from the germline V gene. The CDR3 runs to 16 residues. With 1 base removed from V and 2 bases from J, the gap between germline ends came to 12 bases. These data were also filed under a second study, of T cells of mothers and their children.

This receptor was taken from a girl aged 2 to 9 in good health. The chain links TRBV6-2 or TRBV6-3 to TRBJ1-3; no definite D call. The sample comprised blood. CDR3 DNA sequence: TGTGCCAGCAGTTACTTAAGAGGGCCTACTGGAAACACCATATATTTT. Protein product: CASSYLRGPTGNTIYF.